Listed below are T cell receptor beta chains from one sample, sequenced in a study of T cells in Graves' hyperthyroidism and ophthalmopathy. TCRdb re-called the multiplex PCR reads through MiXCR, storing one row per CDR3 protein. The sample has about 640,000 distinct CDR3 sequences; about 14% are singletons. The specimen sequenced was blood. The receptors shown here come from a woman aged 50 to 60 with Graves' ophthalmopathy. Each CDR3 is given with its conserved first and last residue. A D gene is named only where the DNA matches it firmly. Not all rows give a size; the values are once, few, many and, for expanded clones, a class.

CDR3 DNA: TGTGCCAGCAGTGAACTAGAAAAACTGTTTTTT
CDR3 protein: CASSELEKLFF
D gene: .
V gene: TRBV6-1
clone size: .
J gene: TRBJ1-4

CDR3 DNA: TGTGCCAGCAGCAAGAGCGGTGGGACAGATACGCAGTATTTT
CDR3 protein: CASSKSGGTDTQYF
D gene: .
V gene: TRBV7-2
clone size: many
J gene: TRBJ2-3

CDR3 DNA: TGTGCCAGCAGCTCTAGCGGGAGGGCCCGGGATGAGCAGTTCTTC
CDR3 protein: CASSSSGRARDEQFF
D gene: TRBD2
V gene: TRBV7-3
clone size: many
J gene: TRBJ2-1

CDR3 DNA: TGTGCCAGCAGCAGACAGGGGATTATCGGTTCCTACGAGCAGTACTTC
CDR3 protein: CASSRQGIIGSYEQYF
D gene: TRBD1
V gene: TRBV28
clone size: many
J gene: TRBJ2-7

CDR3 DNA: TGTGCCAGCAGTTTGACGGGTCGCTCCTACAATGAGCAGTTCTTC
CDR3 protein: CASSLTGRSYNEQFF
D gene: .
V gene: TRBV28
clone size: many
J gene: TRBJ2-1

CDR3 DNA: TGTGCCAGCAGCCAAGATTTCACGGGCTACAATGAGCAGTTCTTC
CDR3 protein: CASSQDFTGYNEQFF
D gene: .
V gene: TRBV14
clone size: .
J gene: TRBJ2-1

CDR3 DNA: TGTGCCAGCAGTGTGAAATTTGGGACAAGAAACACCGGGGAGCTGTTTTTT
CDR3 protein: CASSVKFGTRNTGELFF
D gene: .
V gene: TRBV27
clone size: many
J gene: TRBJ2-2

CDR3 DNA: TGTGCCAGCAGTTCTATCCCGGGAAGAGGAGGCTACACCTTC
CDR3 protein: CASSSIPGRGGYTF
D gene: .
V gene: TRBV12-3/TRBV12-4
clone size: .
J gene: TRBJ1-2

CDR3 DNA: TGTGCCAGCAGTTTGACTAGCGGGATAAAAGATACGCAGTATTTT
CDR3 protein: CASSLTSGIKDTQYF
D gene: TRBD2
V gene: TRBV12-3/TRBV12-4
clone size: many
J gene: TRBJ2-3

CDR3 DNA: TGTGCCAGCAGAGAAAGGACTAGCGGGTTCTACAATGAGCAGTTCTTC
CDR3 protein: CASRERTSGFYNEQFF
D gene: TRBD2
V gene: TRBV28
clone size: .
J gene: TRBJ2-1

CDR3 DNA: TGTGCCAGCAGCTTATTTTCGGGAGGTGCCGGGGAGCTGTTTTTT
CDR3 protein: CASSLFSGGAGELFF
D gene: TRBD2
V gene: TRBV7-9
clone size: many
J gene: TRBJ2-2

CDR3 DNA: TGTGCCAGTTCAACCGGGACAGGGACCCCCGGGGAGCTGTTTTTT
CDR3 protein: CASSTGTGTPGELFF
D gene: TRBD1
V gene: TRBV2
clone size: .
J gene: TRBJ2-2

CDR3 DNA: TGTGCCAGCAGTTTACGGGAGGGTCCCGACCTCTCTGGGGCCAACGTCCTGACTTTC
CDR3 protein: CASSLREGPDLSGANVLTF
D gene: TRBD2
V gene: TRBV28
clone size: many
J gene: TRBJ2-6

CDR3 DNA: TGCGCCAGCAGCCAAGATGCCGGGGGAGAGACCCAGTACTTC
CDR3 protein: CASSQDAGGETQYF
D gene: .
V gene: TRBV4-3
clone size: few
J gene: TRBJ2-5

CDR3 DNA: TGTGCCAGCAGCTCCTCCAGGGGGCCCACTGAAGCTTTCTTT
CDR3 protein: CASSSSRGPTEAFF
D gene: TRBD1
V gene: TRBV27
clone size: many
J gene: TRBJ1-1

CDR3 DNA: TGTGCCAGCAGTAGGGCTCTAGCGGACACAGATACGCAGTATTTT
CDR3 protein: CASSRALADTDTQYF
D gene: TRBD2
V gene: TRBV6-1
clone size: .
J gene: TRBJ2-3

CDR3 DNA: TGTGCCAGCGGTTCACAGGGGGCGGTCAAAAACATTCAGTACTTC
CDR3 protein: CASGSQGAVKNIQYF
D gene: TRBD1
V gene: TRBV28
clone size: once
J gene: TRBJ2-4

CDR3 DNA: TGTGCCAGCAGTCTACTCATCAGATCACCCCTCCACTTT
CDR3 protein: CASSLLIRSPLHF
D gene: .
V gene: TRBV27
clone size: few
J gene: TRBJ1-6

CDR3 DNA: TGTGCCACCAGTGATTCGACAGGGGGAAGGGAAAAACTGTTTTTT
CDR3 protein: CATSDSTGGREKLFF
D gene: TRBD1
V gene: TRBV24-1
clone size: few
J gene: TRBJ1-4

CDR3 DNA: TGTGCCAGCAGTTTAACGCGACCAGGGGACCAAGAGACCCAGTACTTC
CDR3 protein: CASSLTRPGDQETQYF
D gene: .
V gene: TRBV28
clone size: many
J gene: TRBJ2-5

CDR3 DNA: TGTGCCAGCTCAATAGACAGGGATCAGCCCCAGCATTTT
CDR3 protein: CASSIDRDQPQHF
D gene: TRBD1
V gene: TRBV18
clone size: many
J gene: TRBJ1-5

CDR3 DNA: TGTGCCAGTAGTACCCCCCGGGACAGGGGGCGGCGTAGCAATCAGCCCCAGCATTTT
CDR3 protein: CASSTPRDRGRRSNQPQHF
D gene: TRBD1
V gene: TRBV19
clone size: few
J gene: TRBJ1-5

CDR3 DNA: TGTGCCAGCAGTCGTAGCGGGGTGTCCTACGAGCAGTACTTC
CDR3 protein: CASSRSGVSYEQYF
D gene: TRBD2
V gene: TRBV2
clone size: many
J gene: TRBJ2-7

CDR3 DNA: TGTGCCATCAGTGAGCCCAATCGTGGGAATGAGCAGTTCTTC
CDR3 protein: CAISEPNRGNEQFF
D gene: .
V gene: TRBV10-3
clone size: many
J gene: TRBJ2-1

CDR3 DNA: TGTGCCACCCTGGGCAGTAGCAATCAGCCCCAGCATTTT
CDR3 protein: CATLGSSNQPQHF
D gene: .
V gene: TRBV10-3
clone size: .
J gene: TRBJ1-5

CDR3 DNA: TGTGCCAGCAGACCTGGACAGGGTGCTGGCTACGAGCAGTACTTC
CDR3 protein: CASRPGQGAGYEQYF
D gene: TRBD1
V gene: TRBV28
clone size: many
J gene: TRBJ2-7

CDR3 DNA: TGTGCCACCAGCACACTACCGACAGGGAACCTCTATGGCTACACCTTC
CDR3 protein: CATSTLPTGNLYGYTF
D gene: TRBD1
V gene: TRBV15
clone size: few
J gene: TRBJ1-2

CDR3 DNA: TGTGCCATCAGCGACAGGGGGGAACAGCCCCAGCATTTT
CDR3 protein: CAISDRGEQPQHF
D gene: TRBD1
V gene: TRBV10-3
clone size: many
J gene: TRBJ1-5

CDR3 DNA: TGTGCCACCAGTGGTGTGCAGGGATACTCCTACGAGCAGTACTTC
CDR3 protein: CATSGVQGYSYEQYF
D gene: .
V gene: TRBV24-1
clone size: many
J gene: TRBJ2-7

CDR3 DNA: TGTGCCAGCAGCCGACAGACTTATAGCAATCAGCCCCAGCATTTT
CDR3 protein: CASSRQTYSNQPQHF
D gene: .
V gene: TRBV6-1
clone size: .
J gene: TRBJ1-5